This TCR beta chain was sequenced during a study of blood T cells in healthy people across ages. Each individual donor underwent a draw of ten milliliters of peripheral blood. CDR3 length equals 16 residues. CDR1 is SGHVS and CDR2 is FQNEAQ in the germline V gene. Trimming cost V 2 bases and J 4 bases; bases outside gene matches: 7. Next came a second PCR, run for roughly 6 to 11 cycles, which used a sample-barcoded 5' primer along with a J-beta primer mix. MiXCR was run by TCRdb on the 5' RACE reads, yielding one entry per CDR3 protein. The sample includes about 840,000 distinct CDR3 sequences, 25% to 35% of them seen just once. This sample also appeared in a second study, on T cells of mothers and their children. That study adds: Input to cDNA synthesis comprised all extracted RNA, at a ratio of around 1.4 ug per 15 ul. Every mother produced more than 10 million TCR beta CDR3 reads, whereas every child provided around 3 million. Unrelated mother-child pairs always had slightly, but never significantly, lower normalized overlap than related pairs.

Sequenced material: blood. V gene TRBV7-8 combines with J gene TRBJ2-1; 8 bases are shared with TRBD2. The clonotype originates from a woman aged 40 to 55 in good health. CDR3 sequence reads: CASSLNAGGEYNEQFF. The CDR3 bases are TGTGCCAGCAGCTTAAACGCGGGGGGTGAGTACAATGAGCAGTTCTTC.